The source of this TCR beta chain is a study of blood T cell repertoires in COVID-19. Study background: T cells, B-cell-depleted T cells, or PBMCs supplied cDNA or gDNA.

Only in-frame clones appear in the TCRdb table, and some are missing; sequencing was by immunoSEQ multiplex PCR. The sample lists approximately 300,000 clones; approximately 86% were seen once. The clonotype comes from a human donor with COVID-19, enrolled during active disease. The donor label of this sample is uncertain. The specimen was peripheral blood.

The CDR3 region is CASSSGQGNEQFF. CDR3 bases: TGTGCCAGCAGCTCGGGACAGGGGAATGAGCAGTTCTTC. The V call is TRBV11-3, the J call TRBJ2-1; 10 positions match TRBD1. After removal of 4 bases from V and 7 bases from J, the junction contained 1 base not matched to a gene. Germline V gene sequence: CDR1 SGHNT, CDR2 YENEEA. This CDR3 has 13 amino acids.